These T cell receptor beta chains were read from a single sample in a study of blood T cell repertoires in COVID-19. This table comes from immunoSEQ multiplex PCR, and its TCRdb copy is limited to in-frame clones, with some not included. The data show roughly 260,000 clones, 90% to 95% seen once. The source material was PBMCs or T cells enriched from blood (not recorded which). The receptors come from a woman younger than 30 who had recovered from COVID-19. CDR3s include the opening cysteine and the closing phenylalanine or tryptophan. Fields, in order: CDR3 DNA, CDR3 protein, CDR3 length, J gene, clone size, V gene, D gene. The D gene is left open where the match is weak. Size tells how often a clone was seen (once, few, many) or the class of an expanded clone, and some rows leave it out.

cdr3_nt: TGTGCCAGCAGCTCCAACAGGGGTGTCTACAATGAGCAGTTCTTC
cdr3_aa: CASSSNRGVYNEQFF
cdr3_length: 15
j_call: TRBJ2-1
clone_size: NA
v_call: TRBV11-2
d_call: TRBD1

cdr3_nt: TGCGCCAGCAGCCAAGGACTAGCGGGAGCGGTCACCGGGGAGCTGTTTTTT
cdr3_aa: CASSQGLAGAVTGELFF
cdr3_length: 17
j_call: TRBJ2-2
clone_size: NA
v_call: TRBV4-1
d_call: TRBD2

cdr3_nt: TGTGCCACCAGCAGAGGACAGGGGGCAAAGACTGAAGCTTTCTTT
cdr3_aa: CATSRGQGAKTEAFF
cdr3_length: 15
j_call: TRBJ1-1
clone_size: NA
v_call: TRBV15
d_call: TRBD1

cdr3_nt: TGTGCCAGCAGCACGACTAGCGGGTACAATGAGCAGTTCTTC
cdr3_aa: CASSTTSGYNEQFF
cdr3_length: 14
j_call: TRBJ2-1
clone_size: NA
v_call: TRBV5-5
d_call: TRBD2

cdr3_nt: TGCAGCGTACCCGCCGGTGCAACTAATGAAAAACTGTTTTTT
cdr3_aa: CSVPAGATNEKLFF
cdr3_length: 14
j_call: TRBJ1-4
clone_size: NA
v_call: TRBV29-1
d_call: NA

cdr3_nt: TGTGCCAGCAGTTTTAGGACAGAGGGAAATTCACCCCTCCACTTT
cdr3_aa: CASSFRTEGNSPLHF
cdr3_length: 15
j_call: TRBJ1-6
clone_size: NA
v_call: TRBV28
d_call: NA

cdr3_nt: TGTGCCAGCAGCGGACGGACAGACTATGGCTACACCTTC
cdr3_aa: CASSGRTDYGYTF
cdr3_length: 13
j_call: TRBJ1-2
clone_size: NA
v_call: TRBV5-4
d_call: NA

cdr3_nt: TGTGCCAGCAGCTCAGGGGCAGGGAATGGCTACACCTTC
cdr3_aa: CASSSGAGNGYTF
cdr3_length: 13
j_call: TRBJ1-2
clone_size: many
v_call: TRBV11-3
d_call: NA

cdr3_nt: TGTGCCATCAGAGGACAGGGAAGTAGCACCGGGGAGCTGTTTTTT
cdr3_aa: CAIRGQGSSTGELFF
cdr3_length: 15
j_call: TRBJ2-2
clone_size: NA
v_call: TRBV10-3
d_call: TRBD1

cdr3_nt: TGCGCCAGCAGCCCGGGAAGATGGGAGCAGCGGACAGATACGCAGTATTTT
cdr3_aa: CASSPGRWEQRTDTQYF
cdr3_length: 17
j_call: TRBJ2-3
clone_size: NA
v_call: TRBV5-1
d_call: NA

cdr3_nt: TGTGCCAGCAGTTTACCTACTACCGGGGAGCTGTTTTTT
cdr3_aa: CASSLPTTGELFF
cdr3_length: 13
j_call: TRBJ2-2
clone_size: NA
v_call: TRBV12-3/TRBV12-4
d_call: NA

cdr3_nt: TGTGCCAGCAGCTTAACCCCCCGGAACACTGAAGCTTTCTTT
cdr3_aa: CASSLTPRNTEAFF
cdr3_length: 14
j_call: TRBJ1-1
clone_size: NA
v_call: TRBV7-3
d_call: NA

cdr3_nt: TGTGCCAGCAGCAGAAGAACAGGGGGCGCGGGCGCTGGCTACACCTTC
cdr3_aa: CASSRRTGGAGAGYTF
cdr3_length: 16
j_call: TRBJ1-2
clone_size: few
v_call: TRBV11-3
d_call: TRBD1

cdr3_nt: TGTGCCAGCAGTGACAGCCCAAACACCGGGGAGCTGTTTTTT
cdr3_aa: CASSDSPNTGELFF
cdr3_length: 14
j_call: TRBJ2-2
clone_size: NA
v_call: TRBV6-4
d_call: NA

cdr3_nt: TGTGCCAGCAGCCAAGGTTGGGCGAGCTACACCTTC
cdr3_aa: CASSQGWASYTF
cdr3_length: 12
j_call: TRBJ1-2
clone_size: NA
v_call: TRBV3-1/TRBV3-2
d_call: NA

cdr3_nt: TGTGCCAGCAGCGCAGGGACAGGATCGTACGGTGGCTACACCTTC
cdr3_aa: CASSAGTGSYGGYTF
cdr3_length: 15
j_call: TRBJ1-2
clone_size: NA
v_call: TRBV9
d_call: TRBD1

cdr3_nt: TGTGCCAGCAGCCAACTGGGGGGATCTTTCGGAAACACCATATATTTT
cdr3_aa: CASSQLGGSFGNTIYF
cdr3_length: 16
j_call: TRBJ1-3
clone_size: once
v_call: TRBV14
d_call: NA

cdr3_nt: TGTGCCAGCAGGGTAACAGGGGGGCCCTACGAGCAGTACTTC
cdr3_aa: CASRVTGGPYEQYF
cdr3_length: 14
j_call: TRBJ2-7
clone_size: NA
v_call: TRBV27
d_call: TRBD1

cdr3_nt: TGTGCCAGCTCACCATCGGCAGGTTTTAATTCACCCCTCCACTTT
cdr3_aa: CASSPSAGFNSPLHF
cdr3_length: 15
j_call: TRBJ1-6
clone_size: NA
v_call: TRBV18
d_call: NA

cdr3_nt: TGTGCCAGCAGCTTAGCCGTAGACAGCTCGAACACTGAAGCTTTCTTT
cdr3_aa: CASSLAVDSSNTEAFF
cdr3_length: 16
j_call: TRBJ1-1
clone_size: NA
v_call: TRBV7-6
d_call: NA

cdr3_nt: TGCAGTGCTAGTAAGCGGTCCCAATCGGACGAGCAGTACTTC
cdr3_aa: CSASKRSQSDEQYF
cdr3_length: 14
j_call: TRBJ2-7
clone_size: NA
v_call: TRBV20-1
d_call: NA

cdr3_nt: TGTGCCATCACTCCGGACCTGAGGGACAATGAGCAGTTCTTC
cdr3_aa: CAITPDLRDNEQFF
cdr3_length: 14
j_call: TRBJ2-1
clone_size: NA
v_call: TRBV10-3
d_call: NA

cdr3_nt: TGTGCTACGGGACAGCCGAACACTGAAGCTTTCTTT
cdr3_aa: CATGQPNTEAFF
cdr3_length: 12
j_call: TRBJ1-1
clone_size: NA
v_call: TRBV18
d_call: TRBD1

cdr3_nt: TGTGCCAGCAGCCCGGACAGGGGCACCGGGGAGCTGTTTTTT
cdr3_aa: CASSPDRGTGELFF
cdr3_length: 14
j_call: TRBJ2-2
clone_size: NA
v_call: TRBV14
d_call: TRBD1

cdr3_nt: TGTGCCAGCAGTGAAAACCCAGGGGGGCACTCCTACGAGCAGTACTTC
cdr3_aa: CASSENPGGHSYEQYF
cdr3_length: 16
j_call: TRBJ2-7
clone_size: NA
v_call: TRBV2
d_call: NA

cdr3_nt: TGTGCCAGGGGGGGATATTTCGACGGCTACACCTTC
cdr3_aa: CARGGYFDGYTF
cdr3_length: 12
j_call: TRBJ1-2
clone_size: NA
v_call: TRBV27
d_call: NA

cdr3_nt: TGTGCCAGCAGCTTAGGGGCTTCGGTGGGGCAGTACTTC
cdr3_aa: CASSLGASVGQYF
cdr3_length: 13
j_call: TRBJ2-7
clone_size: NA
v_call: TRBV11-2
d_call: NA

cdr3_nt: TGTGCCAGCACCCCGCCGGGAGTAAATTCCTTTTACACAGATACGCAGTATTTT
cdr3_aa: CASTPPGVNSFYTDTQYF
cdr3_length: 18
j_call: TRBJ2-3
clone_size: NA
v_call: TRBV25-1
d_call: NA